A single sample gave rise to the 16 T cell receptor beta chains below, sequenced in a study of blood T cells in healthy people across ages. A J-beta primer mix and a sample-barcoded 5' primer were used in a second PCR of about 6 to 12 cycles. MiXCR, run by TCRdb on the 5' RACE reads, gives a single entry per CDR3 protein. The sample lists around 990,000 distinct CDR3 sequences, around two fifths occurring once. Material for sequencing was blood. These receptors all come from a man younger than 35 in good health.

The genes are TRBV20-1 and TRBJ1-2; D gene ambiguous. Per germline, CDR1 DFQATT and CDR2 SNEGSKA (reference sequence). This CDR3 is 16 amino acids long. V was trimmed by 3 bases and J by 4 bases, leaving 21 bases between them. The CDR3 sequence is CSASTGGLSRTYGYTF. The CDR3, as DNA: TGCAGTGCTAGTACTGGAGGTTTATCCCGGACCTATGGCTACACCTTC.

The chain is built from TRBV6-1 and TRBJ2-1, with D perhaps matching TRBD1 (6 bases). CDR1 and CDR2 (germline): MNHNS, SASEGT. The CDR3 runs to 14 residues. V lost 1 base and J 5 bases, leaving 9 bases between the germline ends. The CDR3 here is CASSEEDRDNEQFF. CDR3 DNA: TGTGCCAGCAGTGAAGAGGACAGAGACAATGAGCAGTTCTTC.

This clonotype was counted many times. The rearrangement links TRBV29-1 to TRBJ2-1, with 8 bases matching TRBD1. Per the germline V gene, CDR1 is SQVTM and CDR2 is ANQGSEA. The CDR3 runs 13 residues. The ends lost 4 bases at V and 9 bases at J; junction bases unmatched: 8. CDR3 in DNA: TGCAGCGTTGCAGGACAGGGTGGGGGTGAGCAGTTCTTC. The encoded protein is CSVAGQGGGEQFF.

This clonotype has only a few counts. This sequence joins TRBV7-2 and TRBJ2-3; 11 bases match TRBD2. Trimming at V came to 5 bases and at J to 3 bases, leaving 4 bases not matched to a gene. The CDR3 has 15 residues. CDR1 and CDR2 from the germline V gene are SGHTA and FQGNSA. CDR3 in DNA: TGTGCCAGCAGCATGACTAGCGGGGTGACAGATACGCAGTATTTT. As protein: CASSMTSGVTDTQYF.

This clonotype was seen more than once but under ten times. The chain uses TRBV20-1 and TRBJ1-2; tentatively, D is TRBD1 (6 bases). The CDR3 is made up of 13 amino acids. Germline V lookup: CDR1 DFQATT, CDR2 SNEGSKA (reference sequence). V dropped 3 bases and J dropped 5 bases, with 13 bases sitting between them. The CDR3 is CSARSNREYGYTF. CDR3 DNA: TGCAGTGCTAGGTCAAACAGGGAGTATGGCTACACCTTC.

V and J are TRBV4-2 and TRBJ2-2, with D unclear. V lost 2 bases and J 4 bases, leaving 5 bases between the germline ends. The CDR3 contains 13 residues. The germline V gene encodes CDR1 LGHNA and CDR2 YNFKEQ. CDR3 in amino acids: CASSQPGTGELFF. CDR3 in DNA: TGTGCCAGCAGCCAACCGGGCACCGGGGAGCTGTTTTTT.

This clonotype was found a few times. This sequence joins TRBV12-3 or TRBV12-4 and TRBJ2-3; possibly TRBD2 for D (6 bases). The V gene lost 3 bases and the J gene lost 7 bases, with 14 bases spanning the gap. The CDR3 contains 14 residues. The DNA for the CDR3 is TGTGCCAGCAGTTTTGCCGAGGGCGGGAATACGCAGTATTTT. Translation gives CASSFAEGGNTQYF.

This chain links TRBV6-5 with TRBJ2-5; a weak D match, TRBD2 (6 bases). This CDR3 has 14 amino acids. CDR1 and CDR2 from the germline V gene are MNHEY and SVGAGI. V lost 10 bases and J 3 bases, leaving 18 bases between the germline ends. This CDR3 is CATCLAGGEETQYF. DNA for the CDR3: TGTGCCACCTGCCTTGCTGGCGGGGAAGAGACCCAGTACTTC.

The chain uses TRBV7-2 and TRBJ2-7; TRBD1 is a possible D gene (5 bases). Between the trimmed V and J ends, which lost 1 base and 2 bases, there was a span of 15 bases. This CDR3 is 16 amino acids long. Germline V CDR1 and CDR2: SGHTA, FQGNSA. The CDR3 sequence is CASSLDASLGAYEQYF. The CDR3 DNA reads as TGTGCCAGCAGCTTAGACGCCTCCCTAGGGGCCTACGAGCAGTACTTC.

The V and J genes are TRBV3-1 and TRBJ2-3; a possible D gene is TRBD1 (6 bases). Trimming removed 3 bases from V and 6 bases from J, with 16 bases in between. Germline V CDR1 and CDR2: LGHDT, YNNKEL (reference sequence). The CDR3 sequence is 15 residues long. CDR3 coding DNA: TGTGCCAGCAGCCAGGATCACTACAGGGTTGATACGCAGTATTTT. Translation gives CASSQDHYRVDTQYF.

The sample holds a few counts of this clonotype. The chain combines TRBV7-6 with TRBJ2-3; 10 nucleotides agree with TRBD2. Germline CDR1 SGHVS, CDR2 FNYEAQ. The CDR3 contains 17 residues. V shed 0 bases and J 3 bases; nucleotides not matched to a gene: 6. The CDR3 reads CASSLALGLADTDTQYF. CDR3 in DNA: TGTGCCAGCAGCTTAGCTCTAGGACTAGCGGATACAGATACGCAGTATTTT. Variable domain in full (rest from reference TRBV7-6 and TRBJ2-3): GAGVSQSPRYKVTKRGQDVALRCDPISGHVSLYWYRQALGQGPEFLTYFNYEAQQDKSGLPNDRFSAERPEGSISTLTIQRTEQRDSAMYRCASSLALGLADTDTQYFGPGTRLTVL.

This clonotype was detected only a few times. J is TRBJ2-3 and V is TRBV14; weak D call: TRBD2 (5 bases). The V and J ends lost 0 bases and 5 bases respectively, with 9 bases between them. CDR1 is SGHDN and CDR2 is FVKESK in the germline V gene. The CDR3 is made up of 14 amino acids. The CDR3 DNA follows: TGTGCCAGCAGCCAAGATCTAAGCGGAGATACGCAGTATTTT. It yields the protein CASSQDLSGDTQYF.

In this sample, this clonotype turned up many times. The V gene is TRBV25-1, the J gene TRBJ2-1, with D perhaps matching TRBD2 (5 bases). Trimming took 7 bases from V and 8 from J, leaving 9 bases between them. Germline V CDR1 and CDR2: MGHDK, SYGVNS. This CDR3 has 11 residues. The CDR3 region has the DNA TGTGCCAGCATGAGGGCCTATGAGCAGTTCTTC. It yields the protein CASMRAYEQFF.

The chain employs TRBV4-1 and TRBJ2-3, with D uncertain. The CDR3 is 14 residues long. CDR1 MGHRA and CDR2 YSYEKL come from the germline V gene. The V gene lost 4 bases and the J gene lost 4 bases, with 12 bases spanning the gap. The CDR3: CASSPRVAADTQYF. As DNA, the CDR3 is TGCGCCAGCAGCCCCCGAGTGGCCGCAGATACGCAGTATTTT.

The V gene is TRBV27, the J gene TRBJ1-2, with 7 positions matching TRBD1. This CDR3 region has 17 residues. Germline values: CDR1 MNHEY, CDR2 SMNVEV (reference sequence). With 0 bases clipped from V and 3 bases from J, the junction kept 10 bases outside the gene matches. Written as DNA, the CDR3 is TGTGCCAGCAGTTTATCCCCCATACAGGGGAGGTACTATGGCTACACCTTC. Translating gives CASSLSPIQGRYYGYTF.

V gene TRBV12-3 or TRBV12-4 combines with J gene TRBJ1-5, with unresolved D. Trimming stripped 7 bases from V and 4 bases from J, with 11 bases between. CDR3 length: 13 amino acids. In DNA form, the CDR3 reads TGTGCCAGCACCCGAAGAGGAAATCAGCCCCAGCATTTT. Translating gives CASTRRGNQPQHF.